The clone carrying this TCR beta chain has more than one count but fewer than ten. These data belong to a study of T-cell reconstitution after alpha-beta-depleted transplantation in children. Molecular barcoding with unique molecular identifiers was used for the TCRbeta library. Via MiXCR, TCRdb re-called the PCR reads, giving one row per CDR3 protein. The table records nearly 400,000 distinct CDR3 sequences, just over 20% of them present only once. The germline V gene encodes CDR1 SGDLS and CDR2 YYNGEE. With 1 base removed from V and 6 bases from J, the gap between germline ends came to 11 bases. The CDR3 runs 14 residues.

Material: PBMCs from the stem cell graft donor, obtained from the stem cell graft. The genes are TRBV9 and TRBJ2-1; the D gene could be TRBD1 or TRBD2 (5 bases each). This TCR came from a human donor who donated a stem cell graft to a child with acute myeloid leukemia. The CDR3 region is CASSVQGVGNEQFF. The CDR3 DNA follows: TGTGCCAGCAGCGTACAGGGAGTGGGCAATGAGCAGTTCTTC.